This entry describes one T cell receptor beta chain. This clonotype has a handful of counts. Its antigen is not yet known. No base-level quality is on record; no much larger clone is a single base apart. Libraries were prepared through RACE. Sequenced using a NextSeq 500. Library preparation attached unique molecular identifiers to individual cDNA molecules for quantitative, reproducible TCR counting. For every blood RNA sample, sequencing covered both the TCR alpha and TCR beta chains. In the original analysis: The median number of TCRs per sample was over 95,000, ranging from 23,224 to 690,600. The Decombinator software suite was used to annotate V, J and CDR3 in the TCR reads. For the PS versus PT1 abundance plots, all samples were subsampled to the same number of TCRs (28,000). Expanded TCRs were defined as absent before sensitization and observed at least eight times at the 2-week time point. The raw public data were reprocessed by TCRdb itself: fastp quality trimming at Q25, MiXCR clonotype calling, in-frame beta chains only. Rows are combined by CDR3 protein, so each entry shows the most common genes and DNA. These V and J calls derive from TCRdb rather than the authors' analysis. Within this sample are under 150,000 distinct CDR3 sequences, with 9.5% to 13% of them counted one time only. Clones ranked in the top ten supply approximately 1.5% of the sample.

The source of the sample is a study of human T cells and chemical hapten exposure (dated by TCRdb to about 2021). Context from the whole study: For sensitization, 2% DPC in acetone was applied to a roughly 2 cm by roughly 2 cm area of upper inner arm skin. Throughout the study period of around 24 weeks, patients also received therapeutic DPC doses to the scalp every week. Patch testing was done on the upper back using Finn chambers containing 0.01% DPC, and results were scored after 6 days according to International Contact Dermatitis Research Group standards. Around 29 alopecia patients provided blood for TCR sequencing at one to four time points (pre-sensitization, 2, 6 and 24 weeks). In alopecia patients, the study followed how the peripheral blood TCR repertoire changed in vivo over primary and secondary sensitization to diphenylcyclopropenone (DPC), a hapten. Libraries were combined into a pool for sequencing, and differences in TCR yield between samples came mainly from small differences in library volumes within the pool. The patient cohort, mostly female, included alopecia areata with under or over 50% scalp involvement, alopecia totalis and alopecia universalis. Patient blood was sampled pre-sensitization (week 0) and at 2, 6 and about 24 weeks after DPC sensitization. The paper's findings and limits, for the study overall: Compared with pre-sensitization or healthy control sets, expanded TCRs formed significantly more large CDR3 similarity clusters, which is consistent with antigen-driven responses. DPC sensitization did not change the number of TCRs with a frequency above 1 in 1000, and there was no evidence of changes in global repertoire structure. Repeated subsampling changed both the strength of the expansion versus patch-test correlation and the threshold at which the correlation became significant. Because every patient had alopecia, a presumed autoimmune disease, the patients' immune response might differ from that of healthy individuals. Patch test score was positively correlated with the number of PT1 expanded TCRs, with significance at thresholds 8, 16 and 32 but not at 4.

The germline V gene provides CDR1 ENHRY and CDR2 SYGVKD. V was cut back by 2 bases and J by 3 bases, leaving a gap of 4 bases between them. From the cysteine up to the phenylalanine, the CDR3 has a length of 12 residues. Of the read, only the CDR3 DNA is kept; its 36 bases are in frame from base 1. Interpreted using the paper, the time point label stands for: patch test 1, 2 weeks after DPC sensitization. The meaning of the sample's treatment or condition label: therapeutic diphenylcyclopropenone sensitization with weekly scalp DPC. Blood at each patch-test visit was drawn before the patch test was applied. Patients were considered eligible if aged 18 to 70, diagnosed with alopecia and deemed suitable for DPC therapy, and patients were excluded if pregnant. Unfractionated whole blood was collected in Tempus Blood RNA tubes, and total RNA was extracted from that blood.

The sequences come from whole blood, collected in connection with sensitization to the hapten diphenylcyclopropenone (DPC). The chain is made from TRBV10-3 and TRBJ1-1, with no D gene named confidently. The clonotype was recovered from a woman in her fifties or sixties with alopecia areata. Some clones in this sample may be carry-over from other donors' samples. The nucleotide sequence is TGTGCCATCAGTGAGGGGCACACTGAAGCTTTCTTT. This yields the protein CAISEGHTEAFF.